This passage covers 11 T cell receptor beta chains from one sample sequenced in a study of blood T cell repertoires in COVID-19. Some clones are missing from TCRdb's copy, which holds only in-frame ones; the method was immunoSEQ multiplex PCR. The sample includes fewer than 85,000 clones, 80% to 90% of them seen just once. Sequenced input: peripheral blood. The receptors stem from a woman aged 80 or over with active or convalescent COVID-19.

This chain uses TRBV19 with TRBJ1-1; 7 bases agree with TRBD1. Germline CDR1 reads LNHDA; CDR2 reads SQIVND (reference sequence). The V segment lost 5 bases and the J segment 7 bases; nucleotides outside the gene matches: 7. This CDR3 has 13 residues. The DNA of the CDR3 is TGTGCCAGTAGTGTAAAGACAGGGATTGAAGCTTTCTTT. It specifies CASSVKTGIEAFF.

CDR3 sequence: CASSPSIGTGRQETQYF. The DNA of the CDR3 is TGTGCCAGCTCACCAAGTATTGGGACAGGACGTCAAGAGACCCAGTACTTC. The rearrangement uses TRBV18 and TRBJ2-5; 8 nucleotides align to TRBD1. V lost 2 bases to trimming and J lost 2 bases; unmatched junction nucleotides: 10. The CDR3 length is 17 residues. Germline V gives CDR1 KGHSH, CDR2 LQKENI.

The rearrangement joins TRBV6-5 to TRBJ1-1; D unclear. The CDR3 runs to 15 residues. Trimming shortened V by 0 bases and J by 3 bases, and 11 bases separated the two germline ends. Germline V CDR1 and CDR2: MNHEY, SVGAGI. CDR3 residues: CASSYSYREDTEAFF. The CDR3 coding sequence is TGTGCCAGCAGTTACTCGTATAGGGAGGACACTGAAGCTTTCTTT.

This clone was recorded once. The chain carries TRBV10-3 and TRBJ1-1; D perhaps matches TRBD1 (5 bases). In germline, CDR1 is ENHRY, CDR2 SYGVKD. The CDR3 totals 12 residues. With 11 bases removed from V and 5 bases from J, the gap between germline ends came to 15 bases. This chain's CDR3 is CAVSGLGTEAFF. CDR3 DNA: TGTGCCGTATCAGGGTTGGGGACTGAAGCTTTCTTT.

V is TRBV19 and J is TRBJ1-1; 7 nucleotides agree with TRBD1. Germline CDR1 and CDR2: LNHDA and SQIVND (reference sequence). The CDR3 is made up of 13 amino acids. The V gene end was trimmed by 4 bases and the J gene end by 5 bases; junction bases not matched to a gene: 4. In DNA, the CDR3 is TGTGCCAGTAGTACGCAGACAGGGACTGAAGCTTTCTTT. Translation gives CASSTQTGTEAFF. The variable domain in full, with the rest retrieved from reference TRBV19 and TRBJ1-1, is DGGITQSPKYLFRKEGQNVTLSCEQNLNHDAMYWYRQDPGQGLRLIYYSQIVNDFQKGDIAEGYSVSREKKESFPLTVTSAQKNPTAFYLCASSTQTGTEAFFGQGTRLTVV.

The chain is built from TRBV5-1 and TRBJ2-1; D possibly corresponds to TRBD2 (6 bases). Germline CDR1 is SGHRS and CDR2 is YFSETQ. The CDR3 length is 14 residues. V was pared by 1 base and J by 7 bases, with 12 bases between. CDR3 sequence (DNA): TGCGCCAGCAGCTTGTGGGCAGGAGGGAATGAGCAGTTCTTC. It is translated as CASSLWAGGNEQFF.

A single count supports this clone. This chain connects TRBV6-5 to TRBJ2-3, with 7 bases lining up with TRBD1. The CDR3 loop spans 15 amino acids. Germline V gene lookup returns CDR1 MNHEY and CDR2 SVGAGI. Germline trimming cut 0 bases from V and 8 bases from J; bases unmatched to any gene: 8. CDR3 sequence reads: CASSYSISGQATQYF. The CDR3 DNA sequence: TGTGCCAGCAGTTACTCGATTTCCGGACAGGCTACGCAGTATTTT.

This chain connects TRBV19 to TRBJ1-5, with D tentatively TRBD1 (6 bases). This CDR3 has 17 amino acids. Germline CDR1 is LNHDA and CDR2 is SQIVND (reference sequence). Trimming removed 3 bases at V and 0 bases at J, with 15 bases between. The CDR3 DNA reads TGTGCCAGTAGTATCCTGACAGGTCGGGGTAGCAATCAGCCCCAGCATTTT. It is translated as CASSILTGRGSNQPQHF. Full variable domain (remainder filled in from reference TRBV19 and TRBJ1-5): DGGITQSPKYLFRKEGQNVTLSCEQNLNHDAMYWYRQDPGQGLRLIYYSQIVNDFQKGDIAEGYSVSREKKESFPLTVTSAQKNPTAFYLCASSILTGRGSNQPQHFGDGTRLSIL.

The chain carries TRBV11-2 and TRBJ2-7, with TRBD1 as a possible D gene (6 bases). CDR3 length equals 14 residues. V dropped 4 bases and J dropped 6 bases, with 16 bases sitting between them. CDR1 SGHAT and CDR2 FQNNGV come from the germline V gene. The CDR3 region is CASSYRQVRSEQYF. CDR3 DNA sequence: TGTGCCAGCAGCTATAGACAGGTTCGTAGCGAGCAGTACTTC.

This chain links TRBV28 with TRBJ1-1; no clear D gene. The CDR3 totals 14 residues. The germline V gene encodes CDR1 MDHEN and CDR2 SYDVKM. V was cut by 2 bases and J by 4 bases, with 11 bases left in between. For the CDR3, the DNA is TGTGCCAGCAGTTTAAGTGAGGGCGGCACTGAAGCTTTCTTT. Amino acid sequence: CASSLSEGGTEAFF.

J is TRBJ2-3 and V is TRBV4-1, with 8 bases lining up with TRBD2. Germline V gene data show CDR1 as MGHRA and CDR2 as YSYEKL. CDR3 length equals 16 residues. J gave up 2 bases and V 4 bases, and 8 bases lay outside the gene matches. As DNA, the CDR3 is TGCGCCAGCAGCCCTCTTCTTAGCGGGGTCACAGATACGCAGTATTTT. As protein: CASSPLLSGVTDTQYF.